The 32 T cell receptor beta chains reported below all come from one sample, sequenced in a study of T cell repertoires in cytomegalovirus infection. TCRdb called the reads again in MiXCR, with one record for every CDR3 protein. The sample includes 150,000 to 200,000 distinct CDR3 sequences, roughly 18% of them seen just once. The sample comprised CD8+ T cells from PBMCs. Every receptor here comes from a human donor in good health (CMV status not recorded). Some clones in this sample may be carry-over from other donors' samples.

The chain combines TRBV7-2 with TRBJ2-7; 7 positions match TRBD2. The V gene's germline CDR1 is SGHTA and CDR2 FQGNSA. Trimming at V came to 5 bases and at J to 3 bases, leaving 7 bases not matched to a gene. The CDR3 length is 14 residues. CDR3 in DNA: TGTGCCAGCAGCAATGGACTAGGAATCTACGAGCAGTACTTC. This codes for CASSNGLGIYEQYF.

The chain employs TRBV6-2 or TRBV6-3 and TRBJ2-1, with TRBD1 matching 7 bases. CDR1 is MNHEY, CDR2 SVGEGT, per germline. The V gene end was trimmed by 0 bases and the J gene end by 3 bases; junction bases not matched to a gene: 14. The CDR3 has 19 residues. CDR3 sequence (DNA): TGTGCCAGCAGTTACTCGAGTAGAGGGACAGAGACAGACTACAATGAGCAGTTCTTC. This codes for CASSYSSRGTETDYNEQFF.

The rearrangement links TRBV28 to TRBJ2-7, with D perhaps TRBD1 (5 bases). Trimming removed 7 bases at V and 0 bases at J, with 13 bases between. This CDR3 contains 14 residues. Per germline, CDR1 MDHEN and CDR2 SYDVKM. The CDR3 here is CASNFRETSYEQYF. In DNA, the CDR3 is TGTGCCAGCAATTTCAGGGAAACCTCCTACGAGCAGTACTTC.

This clonotype was recorded many times. V and J are TRBV7-2 and TRBJ2-7; D is undetermined. The V gene's germline CDR1 is SGHTA and CDR2 FQGNSA. This CDR3 spans 14 amino acids. Between the trimmed V and J ends, which lost 3 bases and 0 bases, there was a span of 9 bases. DNA for the CDR3: TGTGCCAGCAGCTTTTCCATTAGCTCCTACGAGCAGTACTTC. It specifies CASSFSISSYEQYF.

This clonotype occurred many times. The chain is built from TRBV6-6 and TRBJ1-1; D is ambiguous. Trimming took 2 bases from V and 1 from J, leaving 11 bases between them. This CDR3 has 15 residues. The germline gives CDR1 MNHNY, CDR2 SVGAGI (reference sequence). The CDR3 region is CASSYTGVWNTEAFF. CDR3 bases: TGTGCCAGCAGTTACACGGGTGTGTGGAACACTGAAGCTTTCTTT.

As regards this clonotype: One end of the junction fails to match germline, which may point to a read error. This chain joins TRBV6-5 and TRBJ1-2; possibly TRBD1 for D (5 bases). The CDR3 totals 13 residues. Germline CDR1 reads MNHEY; CDR2 reads SVGAGI. CDR3 sequence: CDSSYGQGRGYTF. The DNA for the CDR3 is TGTGACAGCAGTTACGGGCAGGGACGAGGCTACACCTTC.

This chain links TRBV7-9 with TRBJ1-1; possible D gene TRBD1, 5 bases. V was trimmed by 5 bases and J by 1 base, leaving 11 bases between them. CDR3 length equals 14 residues. Germline CDR1 is SEHNR and CDR2 is FQNEAQ (reference sequence). The CDR3 loop reads CASSPGDGNTEAFF. The CDR3 DNA sequence: TGTGCCAGCAGCCCCGGGGACGGGAACACTGAAGCTTTCTTT.

This clonotype was detected only a few times. This chain joins TRBV19 and TRBJ2-1, with no clear D. Germline values: CDR1 LNHDA, CDR2 SQIVND (reference sequence). This CDR3 is built from 14 residues. V lost 3 bases to trimming and J lost 1 base, with 7 bases between them. CDR3 sequence: CASSIVGSYNEQFF. DNA for the CDR3: TGTGCCAGTAGTATCGTAGGGTCCTACAATGAGCAGTTCTTC. Looking up the rest from reference TRBV19 and TRBJ2-1 gives the full variable domain: DGGITQSPKYLFRKEGQNVTLSCEQNLNHDAMYWYRQDPGQGLRLIYYSQIVNDFQKGDIAEGYSVSREKKESFPLTVTSAQKNPTAFYLCASSIVGSYNEQFFGPGTRLTVL.

The chain combines TRBV11-2 with TRBJ1-1; D might be TRBD1 (5 bases). CDR1 SGHAT and CDR2 FQNNGV come from the germline V gene. The CDR3 covers 16 residues. Trimming removed 5 bases from V and 4 bases from J, with 20 bases in between. The CDR3 reads CASSLTQGNYGTEAFF. CDR3 bases: TGTGCCAGCAGCCTAACCCAGGGCAACTACGGCACTGAAGCTTTCTTT.

This clonotype was counted between two and nine times. The J gene is TRBJ2-3, the V gene TRBV5-5, with TRBD1 matching 7 bases. Looked up from germline, CDR1 is SGHKS and CDR2 is YYEKEE (reference sequence). This CDR3 is built from 15 residues. The V gene end was trimmed by 6 bases and the J gene end by 6 bases; junction bases not matched to a gene: 13. The CDR3 DNA follows: TGTGCCAGCAATACTAGAGGGGGCTTGTCGGATACGCAGTATTTT. It specifies CASNTRGGLSDTQYF.

This clonotype has a handful of counts. This chain joins TRBV29-1 and TRBJ2-7, with 10 bases identical to TRBD2. The germline V gene encodes CDR1 SQVTM and CDR2 ANQGSEA. V lost 4 bases and J lost 1; bases outside the gene matches: 4. The CDR3 is made up of 14 amino acids. CDR3 bases: TGCAGCGTTGGTGGACTAGCGGAGTCCTACGAGCAGTACTTC. Protein: CSVGGLAESYEQYF.

This chain uses TRBV20-1 with TRBJ1-5, with 8 nucleotides matching TRBD1. The CDR3 totals 16 residues. V lost 0 bases and J lost 4; bases outside the gene matches: 8. Per germline, CDR1 DFQATT and CDR2 SNEGSKA (reference sequence). This chain's CDR3 is CSARDPTRQGNQPQHF. The CDR3 DNA follows: TGCAGTGCTAGAGATCCAACCAGACAGGGGAATCAGCCCCAGCATTTT.

This clonotype was counted only a few times. This chain connects TRBV28 to TRBJ2-2; D not resolved. Trimming shortened V by 4 bases and J by 2 bases, and 14 bases separated the two germline ends. Germline V gene lookup returns CDR1 MDHEN and CDR2 SYDVKM. The CDR3 consists of 16 residues. In nucleotides, the CDR3 is TGTGCCAGCAGTTCCCTGACCCGGTCAAACACCGGGGAGCTGTTTTTT. Translated, it gives CASSSLTRSNTGELFF. The whole variable domain, filled in from reference TRBV28 and TRBJ2-2, reads DVKVTQSSRYLVKRTGEKVFLECVQDMDHENMFWYRQDPGLGLRLIYFSYDVKMKEKGDIPEGYSVSREKKERFSLILESASTNQTSMYLCASSSLTRSNTGELFFGEGSRLTVL.

This clonotype was recorded once. The rearrangement links TRBV5-4 to TRBJ2-1, with 14 bases matching TRBD2. Germline V gene data show CDR1 as SGHNT and CDR2 as YYREEE (reference sequence). With V trimmed by 5 bases and J by 5 bases, 6 bases remained unmatched. CDR3 size: 16 residues. CDR3 protein: CASRDSGLAGDNEQFF. Written as DNA, the CDR3 is TGTGCCAGCAGGGATTCGGGACTAGCGGGGGACAATGAGCAGTTCTTC.

There are a few counts of this clonotype. The chain is built from TRBV4-2 and TRBJ2-7; a weak D match, TRBD2 (6 bases). The CDR3 has 15 residues. Germline-derived CDR1 and CDR2 are LGHNA and YNFKEQ. The germline V and J ends were trimmed by 0 bases and 5 bases, with 14 bases remaining between them. CDR3 sequence reads: CASSQDPTSSHEQYF. CDR3 coding DNA: TGTGCCAGCAGCCAAGACCCGACTAGTTCCCACGAGCAGTACTTC.

This clonotype was recorded at least ten times. This chain uses TRBV7-2 with TRBJ2-7, with a possible D match to TRBD2 (7 bases). Between the trimmed V and J ends, which lost 2 bases and 3 bases, there was a span of 14 bases. Germline V gives CDR1 SGHTA, CDR2 FQGNSA. This CDR3 spans 15 amino acids. CDR3 loop: CASSLSGGPSYEQYF. Here the CDR3 DNA reads TGTGCCAGCAGCTTATCGGGGGGCCCTAGCTACGAGCAGTACTTC.

The CDR3 loop is CASSLAGAYGEQYF. The CDR3 DNA is TGTGCCAGCAGCTTAGCGGGGGCTTATGGCGAGCAGTACTTC. The V and J genes are TRBV7-2 and TRBJ2-7, with D possibly TRBD1 on 6 matching bases. The ends were cut back, 0 bases at V and 6 bases at J, with 12 bases in the middle. Germline CDR1 is SGHTA and CDR2 is FQGNSA. The CDR3 length is 14 residues. Complete variable domain (other parts from reference TRBV7-2 and TRBJ2-7): GAGVSQSPSNKVTEKGKDVELRCDPISGHTALYWYRQSLGQGLEFLIYFQGNSAPDKSGLPSDRFSAERTGGSVSTLTIQRTQQEDSAVYLCASSLAGAYGEQYFGPGTRLTVT.

The chain couples TRBV4-3 to TRBJ2-1; D call uncertain. Trimming removed 0 bases at V and 7 bases at J, with 10 bases between. The CDR3 is 14 amino acids. CDR1 and CDR2 from the germline V gene are LGHNA and YSLEER. CDR3 bases: TGCGCCAGCAGCCAAGAGGTCTTCGGGAATGAGCAGTTCTTC. It translates to CASSQEVFGNEQFF.

This clonotype was seen a handful of times. The chain couples TRBV29-1 to TRBJ2-1; the match to TRBD2 covers 13 bases. This CDR3 is 16 amino acids long. Looked up from germline, CDR1 is SQVTM and CDR2 is ANQGSEA. The V and J ends lost 6 bases and 4 bases, in that order; junction bases with no gene match: 9. The CDR3 sequence is CSVQGTSGAEYNEQFF. Here the CDR3 DNA reads TGCAGCGTCCAAGGGACTAGCGGGGCTGAATACAATGAGCAGTTCTTC.

This clonotype was detected many times. V and J are TRBV24-1 and TRBJ2-3, with 13 bases matching TRBD2. The V gene's germline CDR1 is KGHDR and CDR2 SFDVKD. Germline trimming cut 8 bases from V and 4 bases from J; bases unmatched to any gene: 8. The CDR3 extends over 16 amino acids. CDR3 amino acids: CATTGLAGEGADTQYF. As DNA, the CDR3 is TGTGCCACCACCGGACTAGCGGGAGAAGGCGCAGATACGCAGTATTTT.

The chain has TRBV6-2 or TRBV6-3 and TRBJ2-5; a weak D match, TRBD2 (5 bases). Germline V gene data show CDR1 as MNHEY and CDR2 as SVGEGT. The V end was cut by 2 bases, the J end by 1 base, with 11 bases between. CDR3 length equals 15 residues. CDR3 nucleotides: TGTGCCAGCAGTTACGCGGGTACCCTCCAAGAGACCCAGTACTTC. Translation: CASSYAGTLQETQYF.

The CDR3: CASSLRAPGGGADTQYF. The CDR3 region has the DNA TGTGCCAGCAGCTTACGGGCCCCGGGAGGTGGTGCAGATACGCAGTATTTT. V and J are TRBV7-2 and TRBJ2-3; 7 bases are a match to TRBD2. The CDR3 spans 17 residues. Trimming removed 2 bases from V and 4 bases from J; junction bases left unmatched: 12. Germline V CDR1 and CDR2: SGHTA, FQGNSA.

The rearrangement joins TRBV25-1 to TRBJ1-3; no reliable D call. The CDR3 runs 16 residues. Per the germline V gene, CDR1 is MGHDK and CDR2 is SYGVNS. Trimming shortened V by 3 bases and J by 0 bases, and 12 bases separated the two germline ends. The DNA for the CDR3 is TGTGCCAGCAGTGATTTTGGATTATTCTCTGGAAACACCATATATTTT. Translation: CASSDFGLFSGNTIYF.

This clonotype was counted between two and nine times. The rearrangement links TRBV25-1 to TRBJ2-7; D is undetermined. V lost 7 bases to trimming and J lost 6 bases, with 13 bases between them. Germline CDR1 is MGHDK and CDR2 is SYGVNS. CDR3 length: 12 amino acids. CDR3: CASIGQDLEQYF. As DNA, the CDR3 is TGTGCCAGCATTGGGCAAGATCTCGAGCAGTACTTC.

This clonotype has more than one count but fewer than ten. The V and J genes are TRBV11-1 and TRBJ2-5; D is ambiguous. From germline, CDR1 is SGHAT and CDR2 FQDESV (reference sequence). Trimming stripped 1 base from V and 5 bases from J, with 11 bases between. CDR3 length equals 14 residues. CDR3 sequence reads: CASSLGRRPETQYF. Here the CDR3 DNA reads TGTGCCAGCAGCTTAGGACGGCGACCCGAGACCCAGTACTTC.

Only a few counts were recorded for this clonotype. CDR3 protein: CASNPGRGSYEQYF. The CDR3 DNA sequence: TGTGCCAGCAACCCCGGGAGGGGGTCCTACGAGCAGTACTTC. This rearrangement joins TRBV7-6 to TRBJ2-7, with 8 bases lining up with TRBD2. This CDR3 has 14 residues. Germline V lookup: CDR1 SGHVS, CDR2 FNYEAQ. V dropped 7 bases and J dropped 1; count of bases not matched to a gene: 6. The variable domain in full, with the rest retrieved from reference TRBV7-6 and TRBJ2-7, is GAGVSQSPRYKVTKRGQDVALRCDPISGHVSLYWYRQALGQGPEFLTYFNYEAQQDKSGLPNDRFSAERPEGSISTLTIQRTEQRDSAMYRCASNPGRGSYEQYFGPGTRLTVT.

This chain connects TRBV11-1 to TRBJ2-1; no definite D call. Trimming removed 6 bases at V and 5 bases at J, with 8 bases between. The CDR3 sequence is 12 residues long. Looked up from germline, CDR1 is SGHAT and CDR2 is FQDESV (reference sequence). The CDR3 here is CASSHRHNEQFF. The CDR3 nucleotides read TGTGCCAGCAGTCACCGGCACAATGAGCAGTTCTTC.

This clonotype turned up a few times. V and J are TRBV15 and TRBJ2-7; 10 bases match TRBD2. This CDR3 is built from 18 residues. CDR1 and CDR2 (germline): LNHNV, YYDKDF (reference sequence). After removal of 0 bases from V and 3 bases from J, the junction contained 11 bases not matched to a gene. The CDR3 nucleotides read TGTGCCACCAGCAGAGATAGCGGGGGGAGGGAGTCGGACTACGAGCAGTACTTC. Translation gives CATSRDSGGRESDYEQYF.

This clonotype occurred many times. The CDR3 is CASSLEVKGEQYF. CDR3 DNA: TGTGCCAGCAGCTTAGAAGTGAAAGGCGAGCAGTACTTC. J is TRBJ2-7 and V is TRBV13; D gene ambiguous. V lost 1 base and J 6 bases, leaving 10 bases between the germline ends. Germline lookup yields CDR1 PRHDT and CDR2 FYEKMQ (reference sequence). CDR3 length: 13 residues.

The rearrangement uses TRBV7-9 and TRBJ1-2; D gene unclear. Germline V gene lookup returns CDR1 SEHNR and CDR2 FQNEAQ (reference sequence). The length of the CDR3 is 14 residues. The V gene lost 8 bases and the J gene lost 0 bases, with 13 bases spanning the gap. The CDR3 reads CASYPKGSNYGYTF. CDR3 DNA: TGTGCCAGCTACCCTAAGGGTTCTAACTATGGCTACACCTTC.

This chain connects TRBV14 to TRBJ2-1; no definite D call. The CDR3 loop spans 14 amino acids. CDR1 is SGHDN, CDR2 FVKESK, per germline. The V and J ends lost 1 base and 7 bases respectively, with 11 bases between them. The CDR3 is CASSQVQLRNEQFF. In DNA form, the CDR3 reads TGTGCCAGCAGCCAAGTCCAGCTTCGGAATGAGCAGTTCTTC.

This clonotype turned up a few times. CDR3 sequence (DNA): TGTGCCAGCAGCTCAAGGTTGAGGGATCAAGAGACCCAGTACTTC. As protein: CASSSRLRDQETQYF. The gene calls are TRBV7-9 and TRBJ2-5; tentatively, D is TRBD2 (5 bases). Germline V lookup: CDR1 SEHNR, CDR2 FQNEAQ (reference sequence). With 4 bases removed from V and 2 bases from J, the gap between germline ends came to 14 bases. This CDR3 region has 15 residues.